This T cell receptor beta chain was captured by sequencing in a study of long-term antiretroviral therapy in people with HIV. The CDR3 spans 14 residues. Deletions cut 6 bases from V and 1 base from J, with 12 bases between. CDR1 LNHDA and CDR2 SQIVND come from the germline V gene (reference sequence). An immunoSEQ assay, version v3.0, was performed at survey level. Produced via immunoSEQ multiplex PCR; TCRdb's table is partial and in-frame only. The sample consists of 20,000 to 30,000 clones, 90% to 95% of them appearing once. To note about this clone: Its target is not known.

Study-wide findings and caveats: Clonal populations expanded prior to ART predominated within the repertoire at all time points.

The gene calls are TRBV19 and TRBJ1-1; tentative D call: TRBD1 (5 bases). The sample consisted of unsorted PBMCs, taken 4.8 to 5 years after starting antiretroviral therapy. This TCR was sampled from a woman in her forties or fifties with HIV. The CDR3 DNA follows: TGTGCCAGTAGATGGATAGGGACGAACACTGAAGCTTTCTTT. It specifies CASRWIGTNTEAFF.